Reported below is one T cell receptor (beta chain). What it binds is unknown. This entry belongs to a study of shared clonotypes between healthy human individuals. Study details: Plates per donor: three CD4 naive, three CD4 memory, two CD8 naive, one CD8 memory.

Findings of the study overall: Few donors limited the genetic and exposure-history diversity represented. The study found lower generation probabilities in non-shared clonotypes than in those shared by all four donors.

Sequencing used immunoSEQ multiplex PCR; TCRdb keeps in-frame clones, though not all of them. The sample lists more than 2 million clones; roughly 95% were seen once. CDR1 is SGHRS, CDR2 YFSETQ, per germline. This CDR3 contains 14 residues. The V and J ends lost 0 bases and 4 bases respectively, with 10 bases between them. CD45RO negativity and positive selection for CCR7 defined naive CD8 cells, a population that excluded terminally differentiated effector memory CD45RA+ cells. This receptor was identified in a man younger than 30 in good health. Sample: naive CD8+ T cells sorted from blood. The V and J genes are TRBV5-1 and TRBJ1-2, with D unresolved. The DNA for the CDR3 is TGCGCCAGCAGCTTGGGACAAGGCTTCTATGGCTACACCTTC. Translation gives CASSLGQGFYGYTF. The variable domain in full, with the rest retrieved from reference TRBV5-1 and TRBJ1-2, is KAGVTQTPRYLIKTRGQQVTLSCSPISGHRSVSWYQQTPGQGLQFLFEYFSETQRNKGNFPGRFSGRQFSNSRSEMNVSTLELGDSALYLCASSLGQGFYGYTFGSGTRLTVV.